This record looks at one TCR beta chain sequence and its context. A far larger clone is off by one base, so a read error is likely. Arm-PCR of CDR3 regions and iRepertoire HTBI primers were used to build TCR beta libraries. Via MiXCR, TCRdb re-called the multiplex PCR reads, giving one row per CDR3 protein. This sample yields 400,000 to 500,000 distinct CDR3 sequences, of which about 15% are seen a single time; about 10% belongs to the top ten. Trimming cost V 3 bases and J 3 bases; bases outside gene matches: 0. Looked up from germline, CDR1 is MNHGY and CDR2 is SVAAGI. The CDR3 spans 13 residues. The data originate from a study of regulatory T cells in long-lasting Graves disease. Time point: newly diagnosed GD, antithyroid drugs for less than 3 months. There was RNA extracted from PBMCs, and the TCR library was made from it. This same sample was also part of a study on T cells in Graves' hyperthyroidism and ophthalmopathy.

The TCR comes from a woman younger than 45 with Graves disease. The material sequenced was peripheral blood mononuclear cells (PBMCs), taken at new diagnosis, from a patient treated with antithyroid drugs. The chain joins TRBV6-9 to TRBJ1-1; 8 positions match TRBD1. The DNA of the CDR3 is TGTGCCAGCAGTTACAGGGGGCACACTGAAGCTTTCTTT. The encoded protein is CASSYRGHTEAFF.